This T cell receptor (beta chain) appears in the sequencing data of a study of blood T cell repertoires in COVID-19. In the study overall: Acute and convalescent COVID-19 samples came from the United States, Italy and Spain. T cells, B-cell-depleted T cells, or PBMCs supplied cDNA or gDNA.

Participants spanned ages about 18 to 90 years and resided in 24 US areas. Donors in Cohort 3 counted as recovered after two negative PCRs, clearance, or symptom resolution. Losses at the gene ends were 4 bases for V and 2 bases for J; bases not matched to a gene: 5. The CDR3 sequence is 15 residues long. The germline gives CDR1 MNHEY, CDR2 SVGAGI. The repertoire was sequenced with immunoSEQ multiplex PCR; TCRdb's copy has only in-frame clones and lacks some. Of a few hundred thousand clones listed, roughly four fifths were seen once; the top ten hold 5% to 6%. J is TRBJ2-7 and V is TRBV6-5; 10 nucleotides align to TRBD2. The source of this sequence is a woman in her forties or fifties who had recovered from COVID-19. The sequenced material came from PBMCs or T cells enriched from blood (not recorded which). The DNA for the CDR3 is TGTGCCAGCAGTTCGACTAGCGGGCGAACCTACGAGCAGTACTTC. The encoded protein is CASSSTSGRTYEQYF.